This T cell receptor (beta chain) was identified in a study of T cells expressing NK-cell markers. The CDR3 runs to 15 residues. Germline CDR1 and CDR2: ENHRY and SYGVKD. TCRdb reanalyzed the 5' RACE reads, giving one entry per CDR3 protein sequence and no DNA. The sample totals approximately 550,000 distinct CDR3 sequences. This chain joins TRBV10-3 and TRBJ2-1; no DNA is available, so the TRBD2 call from TCRdb remains unchecked. This TCR was sampled from a man younger than 30 in good health. Material for sequencing was blood T cells: a sorted CD56 or NKG2C T cell subset, CD4+ or CD8+ T cells, or bulk PBMC T cells (not recorded which). The CDR3: CAISEEGLAGNEQFF.